This entry features one TCR beta chain sequence. The antigen remains undetermined. The data belong to a study of response to subunit inactivated influenza vaccine. The study, taken as a whole, reports: The authors proposed limited new T cell recruitment per seasonal influenza vaccination.

Losses at the gene ends were 5 bases for V and 1 base for J; bases not matched to a gene: 8. This CDR3 region has 17 residues. Germline V lookup: CDR1 SGHTA, CDR2 FQGNSA. Each CDR3 protein gets one entry after TCRdb re-called the RT-PCR reads with MiXCR. The table shows about 520,000 distinct CDR3 sequences, with 25% occurring only once. The input for sequencing was CD4+ T cells sorted from PBMCs, taken 5 to 6 days after vaccination. This chain uses TRBV7-2 with TRBJ2-2, with 9 bases that match TRBD1. The receptor's source is a man aged 50 to 60 who received an inactivated influenza vaccine. The CDR3 nucleotides are TGTGCCAGCAGCCTACTCCCGGGACAGGGGAACACCGGGGAGCTGTTTTTT. Translation gives CASSLLPGQGNTGELFF.